This TCR beta chain appears in the sequencing data of a study of blood T cell repertoires in COVID-19. In the study overall: The origin of the acute and convalescent COVID-19 samples was the United States, Italy and Spain. Sources were T cells, B-cell-depleted T cells, or PBMCs; the material itself was cDNA or gDNA.

Per the original data handling: Reference gene primers were amplified, and this amplification served to estimate nucleated cell counts. Profiling relied on immunoSEQ multiplex PCR, and the TCRdb table lists in-frame clones only, not all of them. V and J calls and clone size are given by that table; D and trimming were obtained from the DNA. The sample shows some 320,000 clones, 89% of them seen only once. This clone was counted a single time. CDR1 and CDR2 from the germline V gene are WSHSY and SAAADI. CDR3 size: 15 residues. V shed 2 bases and J shed 1 base, with 10 bases lying between them. This chain connects TRBV10-2 to TRBJ2-3; TRBD2 might be the D (6 bases). The specimen was peripheral blood. The clonotype was recovered from a woman in her twenties or thirties with COVID-19, enrolled during active disease. The CDR3 reads CASSEEKRGTDTQYF. CDR3 nucleotide sequence: TGCGCCAGCAGTGAGGAGAAGCGGGGCACAGATACGCAGTATTTT.